Listed below are T cell receptor beta chains from one sample, sequenced in a study of regulatory T cells. The assay was immunoSEQ multiplex PCR, and TCRdb's table has in-frame clones only and misses some. The table lists 20,000 to 25,000 clones, over 85% of them singletons. The material sequenced was CD8+ T cells sorted from blood. The receptor set was obtained from a child aged 2 to 9 with CD3G deficiency. CDR3s include the opening cysteine and the closing phenylalanine or tryptophan. Fields, in order: V gene, clone size, J gene, D gene, CDR3 DNA, CDR3 protein. A D gene is named only where the DNA matches it firmly. Clone size is not always given. Where it is, it says once, few, many or a class for expanded clones.

v_gene: TRBV28; abundance: -; j_gene: TRBJ1-5; d_gene: -; CDR3nt: TGTGCCAGCAGTTTCAAGGGTTATAATCAGCCCCAGCATTTT; CDR3aa: CASSFKGYNQPQHF
v_gene: TRBV28; abundance: -; j_gene: TRBJ2-1; d_gene: -; CDR3nt: TGTGCCAGCAGTTTTCTCAGCTCCTACAATGAGCAGTTCTTC; CDR3aa: CASSFLSSYNEQFF
v_gene: TRBV28; abundance: -; j_gene: TRBJ2-7; d_gene: -; CDR3nt: TGTGCCAGCAGTTTATCGGCAGGGCCCTACGAGCAGTACTTC; CDR3aa: CASSLSAGPYEQYF
v_gene: TRBV18; abundance: -; j_gene: TRBJ1-5; d_gene: -; CDR3nt: TGTGCCAGCTCACCACCTCATCCCCGGGTCCTTAAAAATCAGCCCCAGCATTTT; CDR3aa: CASSPPHPRVLKNQPQHF
v_gene: TRBV10-2; abundance: -; j_gene: TRBJ2-7; d_gene: -; CDR3nt: TGCGCCAGCAGTGACGGGGTCTCCTACGAGCAGTACTTC; CDR3aa: CASSDGVSYEQYF
v_gene: TRBV28; abundance: few; j_gene: TRBJ2-5; d_gene: -; CDR3nt: TGTGCCAGCAGTTTTACAGCGGTAGGACGGGAGACCCAGTACTTC; CDR3aa: CASSFTAVGRETQYF
v_gene: TRBV28; abundance: -; j_gene: TRBJ2-5; d_gene: -; CDR3nt: TGTGCCAGCTCAGATATCAAAGAGACCCAGTACTTC; CDR3aa: CASSDIKETQYF
v_gene: TRBV6-1; abundance: -; j_gene: TRBJ2-3; d_gene: -; CDR3nt: TGTGCCAGCAGTGTTTGGGGGATTCTGACAGATACGCAGTATTTT; CDR3aa: CASSVWGILTDTQYF
v_gene: TRBV28; abundance: -; j_gene: TRBJ2-7; d_gene: -; CDR3nt: TGTGCCAGCAGTTTGAAATCAGGGACTTGGGAGCAGTACTTC; CDR3aa: CASSLKSGTWEQYF
v_gene: TRBV10-3; abundance: -; j_gene: TRBJ1-2; d_gene: -; CDR3nt: TGTGCCATCAGTGAAGGGTTGGGTGGCTACACCTTC; CDR3aa: CAISEGLGGYTF
v_gene: TRBV6-1; abundance: -; j_gene: TRBJ2-7; d_gene: -; CDR3nt: TGTGCCAGCAGTGTAGGGGTGAGCTACGAGCAGTACTTC; CDR3aa: CASSVGVSYEQYF
v_gene: TRBV28; abundance: -; j_gene: TRBJ2-3; d_gene: TRBD1; CDR3nt: TGTGCCAGCGCATCCGGGACAGGAAACACAGATACGCAGTATTTT; CDR3aa: CASASGTGNTDTQYF
v_gene: TRBV6-5; abundance: -; j_gene: TRBJ1-1; d_gene: -; CDR3nt: TGTGCCAGCAGTTTATATAACACTGAAGCTTTCTTT; CDR3aa: CASSLYNTEAFF
v_gene: TRBV6-1; abundance: -; j_gene: TRBJ2-7; d_gene: TRBD2; CDR3nt: TGTGCCAGCAGTGAAGTAGGACTAGCGGGATTACGGTCGCAGCAGTACTTC; CDR3aa: CASSEVGLAGLRSQQYF
v_gene: TRBV28; abundance: -; j_gene: TRBJ2-7; d_gene: -; CDR3nt: TGTGCCAGCAGTTTAAGAGTTAGTAGCTCCTACGAGCAGTACTTC; CDR3aa: CASSLRVSSSYEQYF
v_gene: TRBV27; abundance: once; j_gene: TRBJ2-1; d_gene: -; CDR3nt: TGTGCCAGCAGTGGAGGAGTTGAGAATGAGCAGTTCTTC; CDR3aa: CASSGGVENEQFF
v_gene: TRBV7-8; abundance: -; j_gene: TRBJ2-7; d_gene: TRBD1; CDR3nt: TGTGCCAGCAGCTTAGAATTAGGGGGCTCCGAGCAGTACTTC; CDR3aa: CASSLELGGSEQYF
v_gene: TRBV10-2; abundance: -; j_gene: TRBJ2-1; d_gene: -; CDR3nt: TGCGCCAGCAGGAGCGGAGGCGGAGATGAGCAGTTCTTC; CDR3aa: CASRSGGGDEQFF
v_gene: TRBV19; abundance: -; j_gene: TRBJ2-7; d_gene: -; CDR3nt: TGTGCCAGTAGTATGGGGGGGACAGGCTTACACTTC; CDR3aa: CASSMGGTGLHF
v_gene: TRBV6-1; abundance: medium-sized; j_gene: TRBJ1-5; d_gene: -; CDR3nt: TGTGCCAGCAGTGACCGGGTCCCCAATCAGCCCCAGCATTTT; CDR3aa: CASSDRVPNQPQHF
v_gene: TRBV7-8; abundance: -; j_gene: TRBJ2-2; d_gene: -; CDR3nt: TGTGCCAGCAGCGGTGGGGCCGGGGAGCTGTTTTTT; CDR3aa: CASSGGAGELFF
v_gene: TRBV28; abundance: -; j_gene: TRBJ2-4; d_gene: -; CDR3nt: TGTGCCAGCAGCCCCCTGGGGGACACCCCTTGGGACATTCAGTACTTC; CDR3aa: CASSPLGDTPWDIQYF
v_gene: TRBV27; abundance: once; j_gene: TRBJ2-3; d_gene: -; CDR3nt: TGTGCCAGCATTTCACGGGGAAGCACAGATACGCAGTATTTT; CDR3aa: CASISRGSTDTQYF
v_gene: TRBV6-1; abundance: -; j_gene: TRBJ2-7; d_gene: -; CDR3nt: TGTGCCAGCAGTGAGGTCATCTCCTACGAGCAGTACTTC; CDR3aa: CASSEVISYEQYF
v_gene: TRBV6-1; abundance: -; j_gene: TRBJ2-7; d_gene: TRBD2; CDR3nt: TGTGCCAGCAGTCTTAAAGCGGGAGGGGGCTACGAGCAGTACTTC; CDR3aa: CASSLKAGGGYEQYF
v_gene: TRBV28; abundance: once; j_gene: TRBJ2-7; d_gene: TRBD2; CDR3nt: TGTGCCAGCAGTCCCCGGGGGGGGCGCAGATCCTACGAGCAGTACTTC; CDR3aa: CASSPRGGRRSYEQYF
v_gene: TRBV28; abundance: -; j_gene: TRBJ2-7; d_gene: TRBD2; CDR3nt: TGTGCCAGCAGTTCCCCGCTGAGTAAGCGACTAGCGGATACCTACGAGCAGTACTTC; CDR3aa: CASSSPLSKRLADTYEQYF
v_gene: TRBV7-6; abundance: -; j_gene: TRBJ2-2; d_gene: TRBD2; CDR3nt: TGTGCCAGCAGCCCGAGCACTAGCGGGATGGCCGGGGAGCTGTTTTTT; CDR3aa: CASSPSTSGMAGELFF
v_gene: TRBV7-8; abundance: -; j_gene: TRBJ2-7; d_gene: TRBD2; CDR3nt: TGTGCCAGTTCGGAGGCGGGAGGCACCTACGAGCAGTACTTC; CDR3aa: CASSEAGGTYEQYF
v_gene: TRBV28; abundance: -; j_gene: TRBJ2-4; d_gene: -; CDR3nt: TGTGCCAGCAGCCCTGGACAGTCCCTTAAAAACATTCAGTACTTC; CDR3aa: CASSPGQSLKNIQYF
v_gene: TRBV28; abundance: -; j_gene: TRBJ1-4; d_gene: -; CDR3nt: TGTGCCAGCAGTTACGGGACGGCTGCAACTAATGAAAAACTGTTTTTT; CDR3aa: CASSYGTAATNEKLFF
v_gene: TRBV5-1; abundance: -; j_gene: TRBJ1-1; d_gene: -; CDR3nt: TGCGCCAGCAGCCCGGGGACGGGGAACACTGAAGCTTTCTTT; CDR3aa: CASSPGTGNTEAFF
v_gene: TRBV28; abundance: -; j_gene: TRBJ1-2; d_gene: -; CDR3nt: TGTGCCAGCAGTTTTGCTGGCGGCTATGGCTACACCTTC; CDR3aa: CASSFAGGYGYTF
v_gene: TRBV28; abundance: -; j_gene: TRBJ1-2; d_gene: TRBD1; CDR3nt: TGTGCCAGCACCGAAGCAGGGGGCTTCTATGGCTACACCTTC; CDR3aa: CASTEAGGFYGYTF
v_gene: TRBV28; abundance: -; j_gene: TRBJ1-5; d_gene: -; CDR3nt: TGTGCCAGCAGTTTTGGACATAACTACGACCAGCCCCAGCATTTT; CDR3aa: CASSFGHNYDQPQHF
v_gene: TRBV28; abundance: once; j_gene: TRBJ2-7; d_gene: TRBD1; CDR3nt: TGTGCCAGCAGTGGACAGGGACAGGATGTGTTCTCCTACGAGCAGTACTTC; CDR3aa: CASSGQGQDVFSYEQYF
v_gene: TRBV4-1; abundance: -; j_gene: TRBJ2-7; d_gene: -; CDR3nt: TGCGCCAGCAGCCCGGGAGATGGGGGGCTCTCCTACGAGCAGTACTTC; CDR3aa: CASSPGDGGLSYEQYF
v_gene: TRBV7-9; abundance: -; j_gene: TRBJ2-2; d_gene: -; CDR3nt: TGTGCCAGCAGCGCCGACCTCTACACCGGGGAGCTGTTTTTT; CDR3aa: CASSADLYTGELFF
v_gene: TRBV28; abundance: -; j_gene: TRBJ1-2; d_gene: TRBD1; CDR3nt: TGTGCCAGCAGTACCGACAGGGACGTCGGCTACACCTTC; CDR3aa: CASSTDRDVGYTF
v_gene: TRBV7-9; abundance: -; j_gene: TRBJ2-1; d_gene: TRBD2; CDR3nt: TGTGCCAGCAGCCATAGCGGGAATTACTACAATGAGCAGTTCTTC; CDR3aa: CASSHSGNYYNEQFF
v_gene: TRBV11-2; abundance: -; j_gene: TRBJ1-1; d_gene: TRBD1; CDR3nt: TGTGCCAGCAGTCCCTGGGTGTGGGACAGGGGGCCCACTGAAGCTTTCTTT; CDR3aa: CASSPWVWDRGPTEAFF
v_gene: TRBV28; abundance: -; j_gene: TRBJ2-1; d_gene: TRBD2; CDR3nt: TGTGCCAGCAGTTCGGGGACTAGCGGGAGGACACCCCGGGGTGAGCAGTTCTTC; CDR3aa: CASSSGTSGRTPRGEQFF
v_gene: TRBV28; abundance: -; j_gene: TRBJ2-7; d_gene: -; CDR3nt: TGTGCCAGCAGTTTAAGGGATCCGGCGTGGCGCGAGCAGTACTTC; CDR3aa: CASSLRDPAWREQYF
v_gene: TRBV6-1; abundance: -; j_gene: TRBJ2-7; d_gene: -; CDR3nt: TGTGCCAGTACCCGGGGAAGCTCCTACGAGCAGTACTTC; CDR3aa: CASTRGSSYEQYF
v_gene: TRBV28; abundance: -; j_gene: TRBJ2-1; d_gene: TRBD2; CDR3nt: TGTGCCAGCAGGGGACTAGCGGGAGCTCCTGAGCAGTTCTTC; CDR3aa: CASRGLAGAPEQFF
v_gene: TRBV28; abundance: -; j_gene: TRBJ1-1; d_gene: TRBD1; CDR3nt: TGTGCCAGCGGGGACAGGGCACAAAATGAAGCTTTCTTT; CDR3aa: CASGDRAQNEAFF
v_gene: TRBV7-9; abundance: -; j_gene: TRBJ1-1; d_gene: TRBD1; CDR3nt: TGTGCCAGCAGCCAGGACAGGGGAACTGAAGCTTTCTTT; CDR3aa: CASSQDRGTEAFF